This TCR beta chain was captured by sequencing in a study of OX40 agonist ivuxolimab in advanced cancers. Whole-study context: In this cohort, patients received ivuxolimab, an agonistic anti-OX40 (CD134) antibody. Dose-escalation cases comprised hepatocellular carcinoma, melanoma, renal cell or head and neck cancer.

Autoimmune disease history or systemic immunosuppression excluded patients. Baseline, cycle 4 day 1, and cycle 7 day 1 were the blood sampling points. The repertoire was sequenced with immunoSEQ multiplex PCR; TCRdb's copy has only in-frame clones and lacks some. The sample includes over 10,000 clones, around 90% of them seen just once. The ends lost 5 bases at V and 0 bases at J; junction bases unmatched: 7. Germline assignment: CDR1 SGHTA and CDR2 FQGNSA. The CDR3 length is 16 residues. This sequence originates from an adult with an advanced solid tumor such as melanoma, head and neck, liver or kidney cancer. The chain recombines TRBV7-2 with TRBJ2-3, with 8 nucleotides matching TRBD2. This specimen consisted of CD4+ or CD8+ T cells sorted from blood, obtained in a trial of the OX40 agonist ivuxolimab. The CDR3 reads CASSGFLAGSTDTQYF. CDR3 in DNA: TGTGCCAGCAGCGGATTCTTAGCGGGGAGCACAGATACGCAGTATTTT.